The 18 T cell receptor beta chains below all came from one sample that was sequenced in a study of T cell responses to AZD1222 COVID-19 vaccine. The assay was immunoSEQ multiplex PCR, and TCRdb's table has in-frame clones only and misses some. The sample comprises 150,000 to 200,000 clones, roughly 92% of which are singletons, and 2.6% rests with the top ten. Sequenced here: peripheral blood, sampled on day 0 of AZD1222 vaccination. The receptors stem from an adult in good health.

CDR3 sequence (DNA): TGTGCCAGCAGTGAGCAGGGTGGCTACACCTTC. Residues: CASSEQGGYTF. The rearrangement joins TRBV6-1 to TRBJ1-2, with a weak D call TRBD1 (5 bases). The germline gives CDR1 MNHNS, CDR2 SASEGT. The CDR3 runs to 11 residues. V was cut by 3 bases and J by 7 bases, with 6 bases left in between.

This clone occurred once. The rearrangement uses TRBV5-1 and TRBJ2-1; TRBD1 or TRBD2 may be the D gene (5 bases each). The CDR3 is made up of 15 amino acids. Looked up from germline, CDR1 is SGHRS and CDR2 is YFSETQ. Trimming removed 6 bases from V and 9 bases from J, with 22 bases in between. The CDR3 DNA reads TGCGCCAGCACCGATACGACCGGGACGCGAGGTGAGCAGTTCTTC. It is translated as CASTDTTGTRGEQFF.

V and J are TRBV10-3 and TRBJ2-7; 11 nucleotides match TRBD2. The CDR3 covers 14 residues. The V gene's germline CDR1 is ENHRY and CDR2 SYGVKD. V gave up 5 bases and J gave up 7 bases; unmatched junction bases: 7. Written as DNA, the CDR3 is TGTGCCATCAGTCCAGTAGGGACTAGCGGTGAGCAGTACTTC. Translating gives CAISPVGTSGEQYF.

This clone was observed a single time. The chain recombines TRBV3-1 (or the pseudogene TRBV3-2) with TRBJ2-5; D not resolved. Trimming stripped 0 bases from V and 5 bases from J, with 7 bases between. The CDR3 is 13 amino acids. Germline assignment: CDR1 LGHDT and CDR2 YNNKEL (reference sequence). The CDR3 DNA sequence: TGTGCCAGCAGCCAAGAGATTCGGGAGACCCAGTACTTC. This sequence encodes CASSQEIRETQYF.

This chain joins TRBV7-9 and TRBJ2-1; D not resolved. The germline gives CDR1 SEHNR, CDR2 FQNEAQ (reference sequence). CDR3 length equals 15 residues. V lost 3 bases to trimming and J lost 5 bases, with 14 bases between them. CDR3 coding DNA: TGTGCCAGCAGCTTCCCGCTACCGATCAACAATGAGCAGTTCTTC. It translates to CASSFPLPINNEQFF.

The chain links TRBV7-2 to TRBJ2-1; D is perhaps TRBD2 (5 bases). The CDR3 spans 13 residues. Trimming removed 1 base from V and 4 bases from J, with 5 bases in between. CDR1 and CDR2 from the germline V gene are SGHTA and FQGNSA. CDR3 sequence: CASSLERYNEQFF. Written as DNA, the CDR3 is TGTGCCAGCAGCTTAGAGCGGTACAATGAGCAGTTCTTC.

The chain uses TRBV15 and TRBJ2-2, with 8 bases identical to TRBD1. V lost 7 bases to trimming and J lost 4 bases; unmatched junction nucleotides: 8. The CDR3 runs to 15 residues. Germline loops: CDR1 LNHNV, CDR2 YYDKDF (reference sequence). CDR3 residues: CATTTGGIGTGELFF. CDR3 coding DNA: TGTGCCACCACCACAGGGGGTATCGGCACCGGGGAGCTGTTTTTT.

The V and J genes are TRBV10-3 and TRBJ1-2, with TRBD1 as a possible D gene (6 bases). Germline V CDR1 and CDR2: ENHRY, SYGVKD. The CDR3 totals 14 residues. The ends were cut back, 5 bases at V and 8 bases at J, with 18 bases in the middle. The CDR3 sequence: CAISTDRGFWGYTF. CDR3 bases: TGTGCCATCAGTACGGACAGAGGGTTCTGGGGCTACACCTTC.

This clone was detected only once. The chain joins TRBV7-7 to TRBJ2-5; 7 bases are a match to TRBD1. The V gene's germline CDR1 is SSHAT and CDR2 FNYEAQ (reference sequence). The V gene end was trimmed by 4 bases and the J gene end by 7 bases; junction bases not matched to a gene: 9. The CDR3 runs to 14 residues. The CDR3 reads CASSSDGTVRTQYF. CDR3 DNA: TGTGCCAGCAGCTCAGACGGGACAGTCAGGACCCAGTACTTC.

The chain has TRBV6-2 or TRBV6-3 and TRBJ1-5; 8 nucleotides agree with TRBD1. The CDR3 consists of 17 residues. The germline V gene encodes CDR1 MNHEY and CDR2 SVGEGT. The junction had 11 bases not matched to a gene; V was cut back by 4 bases and J by 3 bases. In DNA form, the CDR3 reads TGTGCCAGCAGTTCCCTGGGCAGGGGGCGCTTCAATCAGCCCCAGCATTTT. It translates to CASSSLGRGRFNQPQHF.

This chain connects TRBV20-1 to TRBJ2-1; tentative D call: TRBD1 (6 bases). CDR1 and CDR2 from the germline V gene are DFQATT and SNEGSKA (reference sequence). The CDR3 has 12 residues. V lost 3 bases and J 6 bases, leaving 9 bases between the germline ends. CDR3 sequence reads: CSASLGGNEQFF. DNA of the CDR3: TGCAGTGCTAGTCTAGGGGGCAATGAGCAGTTCTTC.

J is TRBJ1-2 and V is TRBV11-2; TRBD1 is a possible D gene (6 bases). Germline loops: CDR1 SGHAT, CDR2 FQNNGV. The CDR3 spans 13 residues. V was trimmed by 5 bases and J by 4 bases, leaving 11 bases between them. The chain's CDR3 is CASSLGHLYGYTF. The DNA of the CDR3 is TGTGCCAGCAGCCTGGGACACCTCTATGGCTACACCTTC. Combining the CDR3 with reference TRBV11-2 and TRBJ1-2 gives the whole variable domain EAGVAQSPRYKIIEKRQSVAFWCNPISGHATLYWYQQILGQGPKLLIQFQNNGVVDDSQLPKDRFSAERLKGVDSTLKIQPAKLEDSAVYLCASSLGHLYGYTFGSGTRLTVV.

This clone was found once. The V call is TRBV5-1, the J call TRBJ2-1, with 8 bases lining up with TRBD2. Per the germline V gene, CDR1 is SGHRS and CDR2 is YFSETQ. The CDR3 spans 16 residues. J lost 4 bases, V lost 4 bases, and 10 bases had no gene match. The CDR3 here is CASSAGGSGIYNEQFF. For the CDR3, the DNA is TGCGCCAGCAGCGCTGGTGGTAGCGGGATATACAATGAGCAGTTCTTC.

J is TRBJ2-7 and V is TRBV10-2; D is possibly TRBD1 or TRBD2 (5 bases each). Trimming took off 11 bases at V and 0 bases at J, with 11 bases between the two ends. Germline CDR1 and CDR2: WSHSY and SAAADI. This CDR3 has 12 residues. CDR3 sequence: CAGWGSSYEQYF. The CDR3 DNA sequence: TGCGCCGGGTGGGGGTCCTCCTACGAGCAGTACTTC.

This chain joins TRBV27 and TRBJ2-7, with a weak D call TRBD2 (5 bases). V lost 0 bases, J lost 6 bases, and 12 bases lay in between. The CDR3 consists of 14 residues. Germline V gene sequence: CDR1 MNHEY, CDR2 SMNVEV (reference sequence). Here the CDR3 reads CASSLSSSPLEQYF. The DNA for the CDR3 is TGTGCCAGCAGTTTATCGTCTAGCCCTCTCGAGCAGTACTTC.

This chain connects TRBV30 to TRBJ2-1, with D maybe TRBD2 (5 bases). Germline loops: CDR1 GTSNPN, CDR2 SVGIG (reference sequence). Trimming shortened V by 5 bases and J by 3 bases, and 8 bases separated the two germline ends. CDR3 length equals 12 residues. The CDR3 nucleotides are TGTGCCTGGTCCGGGAACTACAATGAGCAGTTCTTC. Encoded protein: CAWSGNYNEQFF.

J is TRBJ2-7 and V is TRBV5-1; TRBD2 matches 7 bases. CDR1 is SGHRS, CDR2 YFSETQ, per germline. V shed 4 bases, J shed 4 bases, and the junction held 20 bases outside the gene matches. The CDR3 consists of 18 residues. CDR3 protein: CASSQTLPSGLISYEQYF. In DNA, the CDR3 is TGCGCCAGCAGCCAGACCCTACCCTCGGGACTAATTTCTTACGAGCAGTACTTC.

This chain uses TRBV6-5 with TRBJ2-1; D ambiguous. The CDR3 loop spans 15 amino acids. The V end was cut by 6 bases, the J end by 2 bases, with 14 bases between. In germline, CDR1 is MNHEY, CDR2 SVGAGI. This CDR3 is CASRTAVNPYNEQFF. The CDR3 nucleotides read TGTGCCAGCAGGACGGCCGTAAATCCCTACAATGAGCAGTTCTTC.